This T cell receptor (beta chain) was sequenced in a study of identical twins. Whole-study results and caveats: Conclusions rested on cross-sectional statistics rather than following the same donors. Out-of-frame alpha sequences common to twins exhibited a surplus of low generation probability. Recombination models fit unrelated individuals' TCR alpha sharing but underestimated twins'.

The sample holds a few counts of this clonotype. The antigen is undetermined. MiXCR was run by TCRdb on the 5' RACE reads, yielding one entry per CDR3 protein. The sample lists around 1.7 million distinct CDR3 sequences; around a third were seen once. The CDR3 is 20 residues long. J lost 3 bases, V lost 6 bases, and 15 bases had no gene match. The germline V gene encodes CDR1 ENHRY and CDR2 SYGVKD. The material sequenced was cord blood. The rearrangement uses TRBV10-3 and TRBJ2-4; 15 bases are a match to TRBD2. This receptor was taken from a newborn girl in good health. The CDR3 reads CAIREPLGLAGGLGKNIQYF. Here the CDR3 DNA reads TGTGCCATCAGGGAGCCCCTAGGACTAGCGGGGGGGCTGGGCAAAAACATTCAGTACTTC.